Listed below are T cell receptor beta chains from one sample, sequenced in a study of blood T cell repertoires in COVID-19. Generated by immunoSEQ multiplex PCR, the TCRdb table keeps only in-frame clones and is missing some. Of about 40,000 clones in the sample, roughly nine tenths were seen once. Sequenced sample: peripheral blood. Source of these receptors: a man aged 65 to 85 with acute or convalescent COVID-19. Both conserved end residues are part of each CDR3. The D gene is left open where the match is weak. Not all rows give a size; the values are once, few, many and, for expanded clones, a class.

abundance: -
len: 14
d_gene: -
v_gene: TRBV5-1
j_gene: TRBJ2-5
CDR3nt: TGCGCCAGCAGCTTGAGACAGGATGAAGAGACCCAGTACTTC
CDR3aa: CASSLRQDEETQYF

abundance: -
len: 16
d_gene: TRBD1
v_gene: TRBV24-1
j_gene: TRBJ2-7
CDR3nt: TGTGCCACCAGTGAGAGTCGCGGGACAGGGGGCTGCGAGCAGTACTTC
CDR3aa: CATSESRGTGGCEQYF

abundance: -
len: 14
d_gene: -
v_gene: TRBV5-1
j_gene: TRBJ2-7
CDR3nt: TGCGCCAGCAGCTCCGACAGGGTCGGAGGGGAGCAGTACTTC
CDR3aa: CASSSDRVGGEQYF

abundance: -
len: 16
d_gene: TRBD1
v_gene: TRBV5-1
j_gene: TRBJ2-2
CDR3nt: TGCGCCAGCCCCTGGCACAGGGGCATATGCACCGGGGAGCTGTTTTTT
CDR3aa: CASPWHRGICTGELFF

abundance: -
len: 18
d_gene: -
v_gene: TRBV3-1/TRBV3-2
j_gene: TRBJ1-6
CDR3nt: TGTGCCAGCAGCCAAGAGGCCCCAGGCCGCTCCTATAATTCACCCCTCCACTTT
CDR3aa: CASSQEAPGRSYNSPLHF

abundance: once
len: 13
d_gene: -
v_gene: TRBV25-1
j_gene: TRBJ2-5
CDR3nt: TGTGCCAGCATCGAAGGAGGGCGGGAGACCCAGTACTTC
CDR3aa: CASIEGGRETQYF

abundance: -
len: 16
d_gene: -
v_gene: TRBV9
j_gene: TRBJ2-2
CDR3nt: TGTGCCAGCAGCAACCGACAAATACTGAACACCGGGGAGCTGTTTTTT
CDR3aa: CASSNRQILNTGELFF

abundance: -
len: 16
d_gene: TRBD1
v_gene: TRBV6-2/TRBV6-3
j_gene: TRBJ2-1
CDR3nt: TGTGCCAGCAGTCGCAGGGGGAATCCCCCTTACAATGAGCAGTTCTTC
CDR3aa: CASSRRGNPPYNEQFF

abundance: -
len: 16
d_gene: TRBD1
v_gene: TRBV19
j_gene: TRBJ1-2
CDR3nt: TGTGCCAGTAGTACAGACAGGGATCGTGGTAACTATGGCTACACCTTC
CDR3aa: CASSTDRDRGNYGYTF

abundance: -
len: 14
d_gene: TRBD1
v_gene: TRBV29-1
j_gene: TRBJ1-2
CDR3nt: TGCAGCGGGCGCTACAGGGGAAAGGATGATGGCTACACCTTC
CDR3aa: CSGRYRGKDDGYTF

abundance: -
len: 13
d_gene: -
v_gene: TRBV10-1
j_gene: TRBJ1-2
CDR3nt: TGCGCCAGCAGTGGGGGCAGGGGTTGGGGCTACACCTTC
CDR3aa: CASSGGRGWGYTF

abundance: medium-sized
len: 14
d_gene: TRBD1
v_gene: TRBV28
j_gene: TRBJ1-2
CDR3nt: TGTGCCAGCAGTCTACAGGGGGTCCAATATGGCTACACCTTC
CDR3aa: CASSLQGVQYGYTF

abundance: once
len: 18
d_gene: -
v_gene: TRBV18
j_gene: TRBJ1-3
CDR3nt: TGTGCCAGCTCACCGCGCGGGGGTCCAGGGAACTCTGGAAACACCATATATTTT
CDR3aa: CASSPRGGPGNSGNTIYF

abundance: -
len: 11
d_gene: -
v_gene: TRBV2
j_gene: TRBJ2-2
CDR3nt: TGTGCCAGCAGGAGAGCCGGGGAGCTGTTTTTT
CDR3aa: CASRRAGELFF

abundance: -
len: 14
d_gene: TRBD2
v_gene: TRBV19
j_gene: TRBJ2-1
CDR3nt: TGTGCCAGCACCGGACTAGCGGGGGACAATGAGCAGTTCTTC
CDR3aa: CASTGLAGDNEQFF

abundance: once
len: 14
d_gene: -
v_gene: TRBV19
j_gene: TRBJ1-2
CDR3nt: TGTGCCAGTACAGGGGTGGGCGTCGGCTATGGCTACACCTTC
CDR3aa: CASTGVGVGYGYTF

abundance: -
len: 14
d_gene: -
v_gene: TRBV2
j_gene: TRBJ1-6
CDR3nt: TGTGCCAGCAGTGGGCCGAGGTCGGATTCACCCCTCCACTTT
CDR3aa: CASSGPRSDSPLHF

abundance: -
len: 13
d_gene: -
v_gene: TRBV9
j_gene: TRBJ1-1
CDR3nt: TGTGCCAGCAGCGTAGTTATGACAGCCGAAGCTTTCTTT
CDR3aa: CASSVVMTAEAFF

abundance: -
len: 15
d_gene: TRBD1
v_gene: TRBV19
j_gene: TRBJ2-7
CDR3nt: TGTGCCAGTAGTATGGCCCAGGGGGCGGTCAACGAGCAGTACTTC
CDR3aa: CASSMAQGAVNEQYF

abundance: -
len: 13
d_gene: TRBD1
v_gene: TRBV5-1
j_gene: TRBJ1-1
CDR3nt: TGCGCCAGCAGCTTGCTAGGGGGCGAGTCGGCTTTCTTT
CDR3aa: CASSLLGGESAFF

abundance: -
len: 14
d_gene: TRBD2
v_gene: TRBV11-3
j_gene: TRBJ2-2
CDR3nt: TGTGCCAGCAGCCCTCGGACTAGCGGCGGGGAGCTGTTTTTT
CDR3aa: CASSPRTSGGELFF

abundance: -
len: 15
d_gene: TRBD2
v_gene: TRBV11-2
j_gene: TRBJ2-1
CDR3nt: TGTGCCAGCAGCTTAACTAGCGGGAGGGCCAATGAGCAGTTCTTC
CDR3aa: CASSLTSGRANEQFF

abundance: once
len: 14
d_gene: TRBD2
v_gene: TRBV3-1/TRBV3-2
j_gene: TRBJ2-5
CDR3nt: TGTGCCAGCAGCCAGACTAGCGGGGAAGAGACCCAGTACTTC
CDR3aa: CASSQTSGEETQYF

abundance: medium-sized
len: 13
d_gene: -
v_gene: TRBV7-9
j_gene: TRBJ2-7
CDR3nt: TGTGCCAGCAGCTCCCAAACAGGATCCGAGCAGTACTTC
CDR3aa: CASSSQTGSEQYF

abundance: -
len: 13
d_gene: -
v_gene: TRBV20-1
j_gene: TRBJ1-1
CDR3nt: TGCAGTGCTAGTCGGCAGGCCCGAACTGAAGCTTTCTTT
CDR3aa: CSASRQARTEAFF

abundance: once
len: 16
d_gene: TRBD1
v_gene: TRBV4-2
j_gene: TRBJ1-2
CDR3nt: TGTGCCAGCAGCCAAGACCCTCGACAGGGGGCGTGGGGCTACACCTTC
CDR3aa: CASSQDPRQGAWGYTF

abundance: -
len: 16
d_gene: TRBD2
v_gene: TRBV6-2/TRBV6-3
j_gene: TRBJ2-7
CDR3nt: TGTGCCAGCAGTACGCGGACTAGCTCGGTTTTAAAGGAGCAGTACTTC
CDR3aa: CASSTRTSSVLKEQYF

abundance: -
len: 17
d_gene: TRBD1
v_gene: TRBV2
j_gene: TRBJ2-3
CDR3nt: TGTGCCAGCAAACCTAATCCGGGACAGGGGGCAGGGGATACGCAGTATTTT
CDR3aa: CASKPNPGQGAGDTQYF

abundance: -
len: 20
d_gene: TRBD1
v_gene: TRBV27
j_gene: TRBJ1-2
CDR3nt: TGTGCCAGCAGTCCTCTAAACCACCGAACAGGGGGGGAGCTAGTAGATGGCTACACCTTC
CDR3aa: CASSPLNHRTGGELVDGYTF

abundance: once
len: 16
d_gene: TRBD2
v_gene: TRBV29-1
j_gene: TRBJ2-5
CDR3nt: TGCAGCGTTGCGGGACTACATAGGGTGGGGGAAGAGACCCAGTACTTC
CDR3aa: CSVAGLHRVGEETQYF

abundance: -
len: 13
d_gene: -
v_gene: TRBV18
j_gene: TRBJ1-1
CDR3nt: TGTGCCAGCTCGGGGGCTCCGATGGCTGAAGCTTTCTTT
CDR3aa: CASSGAPMAEAFF

abundance: -
len: 16
d_gene: TRBD2
v_gene: TRBV5-5
j_gene: TRBJ2-3
CDR3nt: TGTGCCAGCAGCCCAGGAACTAGCGGGAGAACAGATACGCAGTATTTT
CDR3aa: CASSPGTSGRTDTQYF

abundance: medium-sized
len: 15
d_gene: TRBD1
v_gene: TRBV7-9
j_gene: TRBJ1-6
CDR3nt: TGTGCCAGCAGCTTGTGGGACAGACGTAATTCACCCCTCCACTTT
CDR3aa: CASSLWDRRNSPLHF

abundance: -
len: 14
d_gene: TRBD2
v_gene: TRBV5-1
j_gene: TRBJ2-5
CDR3nt: TGCGCCAGCAGCGAGACTAGCGGGAGGGAGACCCAGTACTTC
CDR3aa: CASSETSGRETQYF

abundance: -
len: 15
d_gene: TRBD2
v_gene: TRBV10-3
j_gene: TRBJ2-1
CDR3nt: TGTGCCATCAGTGTAAGTTCGGGACTAGCGAATGAGCAGTTCTTC
CDR3aa: CAISVSSGLANEQFF

abundance: -
len: 14
d_gene: -
v_gene: TRBV6-2/TRBV6-3
j_gene: TRBJ1-2
CDR3nt: TGTGCCAGCAGCCAAGCTGGGACTCAATCTGGCTACACCTTC
CDR3aa: CASSQAGTQSGYTF

abundance: -
len: 12
d_gene: TRBD1
v_gene: TRBV15
j_gene: TRBJ1-2
CDR3nt: TGTGCCACCAGCCCTAGACAGGGTTCGTACACCTTC
CDR3aa: CATSPRQGSYTF

abundance: -
len: 17
d_gene: -
v_gene: TRBV27
j_gene: TRBJ1-1
CDR3nt: TGTGCCAGCAGTAAATCGACGGCAGGACAAGTCGATACTGAAGCTTTCTTT
CDR3aa: CASSKSTAGQVDTEAFF

abundance: -
len: 15
d_gene: -
v_gene: TRBV3-1/TRBV3-2
j_gene: TRBJ2-2
CDR3nt: TGTGCCAGCAGCCAAGGGCAGGGGCTCACCGGGGAGCTGTTTTTT
CDR3aa: CASSQGQGLTGELFF

abundance: -
len: 16
d_gene: -
v_gene: TRBV24-1
j_gene: TRBJ2-3
CDR3nt: TGTGCCACCAGTGTGGGGGGACGTGGAGACACAGATACGCAGTATTTT
CDR3aa: CATSVGGRGDTDTQYF

abundance: -
len: 15
d_gene: -
v_gene: TRBV21-1
j_gene: TRBJ2-1
CDR3nt: TGTGCCAGCAGCCCTACGACAGGGGGGTGCAATGAGCAGTTCTTC
CDR3aa: CASSPTTGGCNEQFF

abundance: -
len: 14
d_gene: -
v_gene: TRBV6-5
j_gene: TRBJ1-1
CDR3nt: TGTGCCAGCAGTCGGGCAGGGTTGGGCACTGAAGCTTTCTTT
CDR3aa: CASSRAGLGTEAFF

abundance: -
len: 16
d_gene: -
v_gene: TRBV5-6
j_gene: TRBJ2-1
CDR3nt: TGTGCCAGCAGCTTGTTAAGCGGTGCGGGGAACAATGAGCAGTTCTTC
CDR3aa: CASSLLSGAGNNEQFF

abundance: -
len: 15
d_gene: TRBD2
v_gene: TRBV4-2
j_gene: TRBJ2-1
CDR3nt: TGTGCCAGCAGCCAAGATGGACTAGCGGGAGGGGAGCAGTTCTTC
CDR3aa: CASSQDGLAGGEQFF

abundance: -
len: 15
d_gene: TRBD1
v_gene: TRBV5-1
j_gene: TRBJ2-2
CDR3nt: TGCGCCAGCAGTAGCGCAGGGGGCTTCACCGGGGAGCTGTTTTTT
CDR3aa: CASSSAGGFTGELFF

abundance: -
len: 16
d_gene: TRBD2
v_gene: TRBV5-1
j_gene: TRBJ2-1
CDR3nt: TGCGCCAGCAGCTTGGATAGCGGGAGGGCCCACAATGAGCAGTTCTTC
CDR3aa: CASSLDSGRAHNEQFF

abundance: -
len: 16
d_gene: -
v_gene: TRBV6-1
j_gene: TRBJ1-6
CDR3nt: TGTGCCAGCAGTGAAGCTCACAGGGTCTATAATTCACCCCTCCACTTT
CDR3aa: CASSEAHRVYNSPLHF

abundance: -
len: 13
d_gene: -
v_gene: TRBV9
j_gene: TRBJ1-2
CDR3nt: TGTGCCAGCAGCCCAAAGCCGGCGGCTGGCTACACCTTC
CDR3aa: CASSPKPAAGYTF

abundance: -
len: 19
d_gene: -
v_gene: TRBV7-2
j_gene: TRBJ1-6
CDR3nt: TGTGCCAGCAGCCCAACGAAGAATACGGGGGACTCCTATAATTCACCCCTCCACTTT
CDR3aa: CASSPTKNTGDSYNSPLHF

abundance: once
len: 14
d_gene: TRBD1
v_gene: TRBV5-1
j_gene: TRBJ1-4
CDR3nt: TGCGCCAGCAGCCCAGGGACAGGGGGCGAAAAACTGTTTTTT
CDR3aa: CASSPGTGGEKLFF

abundance: -
len: 15
d_gene: TRBD1
v_gene: TRBV4-3
j_gene: TRBJ2-7
CDR3nt: TGCGCCAGCAGCCAAGAAAGGACAGGGTCCTACGAGCAGTACTTC
CDR3aa: CASSQERTGSYEQYF

abundance: -
len: 13
d_gene: -
v_gene: TRBV28
j_gene: TRBJ1-2
CDR3nt: TGTGCCAGCAGTCTAGGTACTGCCGATGGCTACACCTTC
CDR3aa: CASSLGTADGYTF

abundance: -
len: 15
d_gene: -
v_gene: TRBV11-3
j_gene: TRBJ2-7
CDR3nt: TGTGCCAGCACCTCTTTCTTGGCAGCGGTCAGCGAGCAGTACTTC
CDR3aa: CASTSFLAAVSEQYF

abundance: -
len: 12
d_gene: -
v_gene: TRBV6-5
j_gene: TRBJ1-4
CDR3nt: TGTGCCAGCCGAACGGGAGGGGAAAAACTGTTTTTT
CDR3aa: CASRTGGEKLFF

abundance: -
len: 14
d_gene: TRBD1
v_gene: TRBV19
j_gene: TRBJ1-4
CDR3nt: TGTGCCAGTAGCCTGACAGGGATTAATGAAAAACTGTTTTTT
CDR3aa: CASSLTGINEKLFF

abundance: -
len: 10
d_gene: -
v_gene: TRBV20-1
j_gene: TRBJ2-5
CDR3nt: TGCAGTGCTGCCAGTCAGACCCAGTACTTC
CDR3aa: CSAASQTQYF

abundance: -
len: 13
d_gene: TRBD2
v_gene: TRBV5-5
j_gene: TRBJ2-7
CDR3nt: TGTGCCAGCAGCCAACTAGCGGGCGCCGAGCAGTACTTC
CDR3aa: CASSQLAGAEQYF